Below, 3 T cell receptor beta chains from the same sample are listed, as sequenced in a study of T cells in Graves' hyperthyroidism and ophthalmopathy. Using RNA transcripts as the source, TCR beta CDR3 regions were amplified. A set of HTBI primers served as the primers for a first-round RT-PCR of the TCR CDR3. TCRdb independently ran MiXCR on the multiplex PCR reads; one entry per CDR3 protein. The repertoire consists of 460,000 or so distinct CDR3 sequences, with 14% occurring once and the leading ten covering around a sixth. Input material: blood. Every receptor here comes from a woman aged 18-29 years with Graves' hyperthyroidism.

This clonotype has at least ten counts. The chain is built from TRBV27 and TRBJ2-1; D might be TRBD1 (5 bases). The CDR3 covers 13 residues. Germline CDR1 MNHEY, CDR2 SMNVEV (reference sequence). Trimming took 3 bases from V and 6 from J, leaving 9 bases between them. CDR3 protein: CASSFDSPNEQFF. The CDR3 DNA reads as TGTGCCAGCAGTTTTGACAGCCCCAATGAGCAGTTCTTC.

This clonotype was counted ten times or more. The chain joins TRBV28 to TRBJ2-7, with 8 bases lining up with TRBD1. V gave up 2 bases and J gave up 0 bases; unmatched junction bases: 3. Germline assignment: CDR1 MDHEN and CDR2 SYDVKM. The CDR3 is 15 residues long. CDR3 amino acids: CASSLAGTGSYEQYF. The CDR3, as DNA: TGTGCCAGCAGTTTAGCCGGGACAGGCTCCTACGAGCAGTACTTC. Based on the CDR3 plus reference TRBV28 and TRBJ2-7, the full variable domain is DVKVTQSSRYLVKRTGEKVFLECVQDMDHENMFWYRQDPGLGLRLIYFSYDVKMKEKGDIPEGYSVSREKKERFSLILESASTNQTSMYLCASSLAGTGSYEQYFGPGTRLTVT.

This clonotype has at least ten counts. J is TRBJ2-3 and V is TRBV4-1; possibly TRBD2 for D (6 bases). The germline V gene has CDR1 MGHRA and CDR2 YSYEKL. The CDR3 runs 18 residues. V dropped 0 bases and J dropped 2 bases, with 18 bases sitting between them. In DNA form, the CDR3 reads TGCGCCAGCAGCCAAGAAAGGTTTGGCGGGGCGAACACAGATACGCAGTATTTT. Translated, it gives CASSQERFGGANTDTQYF.